These 15 T cell receptor beta chains originate from one sample sequenced in a study of human T cells and chemical hapten exposure. MiXCR, run by TCRdb on the RACE reads, gives a single entry per CDR3 protein. The sample shows 50,000 to 70,000 distinct CDR3 sequences, roughly 6.1% of them seen only once. Time point reported: healthy volunteer bleed at 6 weeks. It was unfractionated whole blood from which total RNA was extracted. Sequenced material: whole blood. Source of these receptors: a female donor in good health. Some clones in this sample may be carry-over from other donors' samples.

This clonotype showed up many times. The rearrangement joins TRBV4-1 to TRBJ2-3; possible D gene TRBD1, 5 bases. V gave up 4 bases and J gave up 3 bases, with 8 bases separating them. The length of the CDR3 is 13 residues. Looked up from germline, CDR1 is MGHRA and CDR2 is YSYEKL. The CDR3 bases are TGCGCCAGCAGCCCACGACAGACAGATACGCAGTATTTT. Protein: CASSPRQTDTQYF.

In this sample, this clonotype turned up many times. The rearrangement links TRBV27 to TRBJ2-7, with D perhaps TRBD1 (6 bases). CDR1 is MNHEY and CDR2 is SMNVEV in the germline V gene (reference sequence). Trimming shortened V by 6 bases and J by 5 bases, and 14 bases separated the two germline ends. This CDR3 region has 13 residues. The CDR3 reads CASREQGRDEQYF. CDR3 bases: TGTGCCAGCAGAGAGCAGGGGCGCGACGAGCAGTACTTC.

This clonotype appeared a few times. The genes are TRBV15 and TRBJ2-1, with 8 bases matching TRBD2. The germline V gene has CDR1 LNHNV and CDR2 YYDKDF (reference sequence). V gave up 0 bases and J gave up 6 bases; unmatched junction bases: 4. The CDR3 is 15 residues long. CDR3 amino acids: CATSRELAVSNEQFF. CDR3 DNA sequence: TGTGCCACCAGCAGAGAACTAGCGGTCAGCAATGAGCAGTTCTTC.

This clonotype was observed many times. The chain joins TRBV4-3 to TRBJ2-1; D possibly corresponds to TRBD2 (5 bases). The CDR3 spans 16 residues. Germline CDR1 and CDR2: LGHNA and YSLEER. V was shortened by 0 bases and J by 5 bases, with 14 bases between the two germline ends. CDR3 sequence reads: CASSQEGGPFDNEQFF. The CDR3 coding sequence is TGCGCCAGCAGCCAAGAGGGCGGGCCATTCGACAATGAGCAGTTCTTC.

The chain employs TRBV2 and TRBJ1-5; 8 bases match TRBD1. Germline V CDR1 and CDR2: SNHLY, FYNNEI. CDR3 size: 16 residues. V was pared by 3 bases and J by 0 bases, with 4 bases of the junction left unmatched. The CDR3 here is CASSDPGGNSNQPQHF. The CDR3 DNA is TGTGCCAGCAGTGATCCAGGGGGCAATAGCAATCAGCCCCAGCATTTT.

In this sample, this clonotype turned up many times. The rearrangement uses TRBV2 and TRBJ1-4, with D hard to call. V was cut by 8 bases and J by 7 bases, with 14 bases left in between. CDR3 length: 13 residues. CDR1 SNHLY and CDR2 FYNNEI come from the germline V gene. CDR3 in amino acids: CASHGPSLEKLFF. The CDR3 DNA reads as TGTGCCAGCCACGGACCGTCACTTGAAAAACTGTTTTTT.

In this sample, this clonotype turned up a few times. This chain links TRBV4-1 with TRBJ1-5; D is uncertain. CDR1 and CDR2 from the germline V gene are MGHRA and YSYEKL. This CDR3 comprises 13 residues. The V gene lost 2 bases and the J gene lost 6 bases, with 8 bases spanning the gap. The CDR3 DNA is TGCGCCAGCAGCCAATTCTTTAGTCAGCCCCAGCATTTT. It codes for CASSQFFSQPQHF.

This clonotype was recorded at least ten times. This chain uses TRBV7-9 with TRBJ2-6; no clear D gene. Deletions cut 5 bases from V and 2 bases from J, with 10 bases between. This CDR3 has 15 residues. Germline V gene lookup returns CDR1 SEHNR and CDR2 FQNEAQ (reference sequence). The CDR3 protein is CASSRPQPGANVLTF. The CDR3 nucleotides are TGTGCCAGCAGCCGTCCCCAGCCTGGGGCCAACGTCCTGACTTTC.

This clonotype was detected many times. CDR3 DNA sequence: TGCGCCAGCAGTTGGACCGGGGCAAGCAATCAGCCCCAGCATTTT. This gives the protein CASSWTGASNQPQHF. The chain combines TRBV5-1 with TRBJ1-5, with a tentative D call TRBD1 (5 bases). The CDR3 spans 15 residues. Trimming left V 5 bases short and J 1 base short, with 13 bases between. Germline V lookup: CDR1 SGHRS, CDR2 YFSETQ. Filled out from reference TRBV5-1 and TRBJ1-5, the complete variable domain reads KAGVTQTPRYLIKTRGQQVTLSCSPISGHRSVSWYQQTPGQGLQFLFEYFSETQRNKGNFPGRFSGRQFSNSRSEMNVSTLELGDSALYLCASSWTGASNQPQHFGDGTRLSIL.

The V call is TRBV5-1, the J call TRBJ2-1, with 10 bases lining up with TRBD1. The CDR3 has 16 amino acids. Germline V lookup: CDR1 SGHRS, CDR2 YFSETQ. With 0 bases clipped from V and 2 bases from J, the junction kept 2 bases outside the gene matches. The CDR3 DNA sequence: TGCGCCAGCAGCTTGGTGACAGGGGGCACCTACAATGAGCAGTTCTTC. It is translated as CASSLVTGGTYNEQFF.

At least ten counts were recorded for this clonotype. The chain couples TRBV7-3 to TRBJ2-2, with a possible D match to TRBD2 (5 bases). V was clipped by 5 bases and J by 9 bases, with 13 bases between them. Germline CDR1 reads SGHTA; CDR2 reads FQGTGA. The CDR3 covers 13 residues. CDR3 DNA: TGTGCCAGCAGCCCCCGGGCGGGCTGGGAGCTGTTTTTT. Amino acids: CASSPRAGWELFF.

This clonotype was found a few times. The gene calls are TRBV6-8 and TRBJ1-3; the D is unclear. The CDR3 spans 14 residues. V lost 7 bases, J lost 6 bases, and 16 bases lay in between. Germline CDR1 and CDR2: MNHGY and SAAAGT. The CDR3 DNA sequence: TGTGCCAGCACCTATACGGGGAGCAAAAACACCATATATTTT. Translation: CASTYTGSKNTIYF.

This clonotype was recorded at least ten times. The J gene is TRBJ2-3, the V gene TRBV5-6, with a tentative D call TRBD2 (6 bases). CDR3 length: 12 amino acids. Germline V gene sequence: CDR1 SGHDT, CDR2 YYEEEE. The germline V and J ends were trimmed by 3 bases and 10 bases, with 12 bases remaining between them. The CDR3 region is CASSWEVSAQYF. For the CDR3, the DNA is TGTGCCAGCAGCTGGGAGGTTTCGGCGCAGTATTTT.

Many counts were recorded for this clonotype. This chain joins TRBV2 and TRBJ2-5, with 9 bases fitting TRBD2. Losses at the gene ends were 11 bases for V and 1 base for J; bases not matched to a gene: 11. Germline V gives CDR1 SNHLY, CDR2 FYNNEI. The length of the CDR3 is 15 residues. Here the CDR3 reads CAAGPRLAAQETQYF. The CDR3 coding sequence is TGTGCCGCCGGACCTCGACTAGCGGCCCAAGAGACCCAGTACTTC.

This CDR3 reads CASSSYSDMGTEAFF. The DNA for the CDR3 is TGCGCCAGCAGCTCGTACAGTGACATGGGAACTGAAGCTTTCTTT. V gene TRBV5-1 combines with J gene TRBJ1-1; D is uncertain. The germline gives CDR1 SGHRS, CDR2 YFSETQ. This CDR3 spans 15 amino acids. V was shortened by 3 bases and J by 5 bases, with 17 bases between the two germline ends. Complete variable domain (other parts from reference TRBV5-1 and TRBJ1-1): KAGVTQTPRYLIKTRGQQVTLSCSPISGHRSVSWYQQTPGQGLQFLFEYFSETQRNKGNFPGRFSGRQFSNSRSEMNVSTLELGDSALYLCASSSYSDMGTEAFFGQGTRLTVV.